This T cell receptor beta chain was found in a study of regulatory T cells in long-lasting Graves disease (dated by TCRdb to 2020 to 2022). Looking at the study overall: Persistent Graves' disease was defined as persistently positive TSH receptor autoantibodies together with antithyroid drug treatment for over 5 years. This study used TCR sequencing and RNA sequencing of peripheral blood to compare persistent Graves' disease patients against newly diagnosed Graves' disease patients. The study was conducted in China and was registered as a clinical trial. TCR sequencing covered around 13 persistent and around 20 newly diagnosed Graves' disease patients, about 35 samples in total. Antithyroid drugs had been taken for 10 to 13 years on average by persistent Graves' disease patients in the clinical cohort. General findings and caveats noted by the study authors: Persistent patients shared more public clonotypes among themselves (around 3,000) than newly diagnosed patients did (roughly 920). Preferential use of TRBV28, TRBJ1-2 and TRBJ2-5 was observed in persistent disease, whereas TRBV20-1 and TRBJ2-1 were favored in newly diagnosed disease. The study examined only peripheral blood because the primary lesion, thyroid tissue, could not be accessed. Lower TCR Shannon entropy and fewer highly expanded clones were observed in persistent Graves' disease patients than in newly diagnosed patients, which suggested clonal expansion. As a limitation, the authors acknowledged that the small sample size may reduce accuracy. Only the TCR beta chain was sequenced and analyzed.

Trimming takes 0 bases from V and 4 bases from J, and the germline ends sit 10 bases apart. Taken from the germline V gene, the CDR1 and CDR2 loops are SGDLS and YYNGEE. Its CDR3 holds 14 amino acids, cysteine through phenylalanine. Of all the DNA, just the CDR3 is kept, 42 bases in frame from base 1. Library prep was done by multiplex PCR. The run used an Illumina HiSeq 4000. TCR beta libraries were built with iRepertoire HTBI primers and Arm-PCR amplification of CDR3 regions. Gel purification was performed on PCR products prior to sequencing. Per the original workflow: A total of fewer than 65 TRBV and approximately 15 TRBJ segments were identified across samples and were used for gene usage analysis of CDR3 amino acid clonotypes. Filtered high-quality paired reads were merged into contigs using COPE and FqMerger. BLAST was used to align contigs to the IMGT TRBV, TRBD and TRBJ reference genes, and CDR3 was defined following IMGT. Clonotypes above 0.1% frequency were classified as highly expanded clones. Shannon entropy served as the measure of repertoire diversity, while the Gini coefficient captured V-J evenness. Public clonotypes were defined as clonotypes shared by more than one individual. TCRdb trimmed public reads at Q25 via fastp, called clones via MiXCR and kept in-frame beta chains. Rows are combined by CDR3 protein, so each entry shows the most common genes and DNA. Clone size and V and J calls follow TCRdb, not the original study. Within this sample are about 470,000 distinct CDR3 sequences, with around 21% of them counted one time only. The ten biggest clones cover less than 9% of the sample.

What this sample's time point label stands for: persistent/refractory GD, antithyroid drugs over 5 years with positive TRAb. For both TCR sequencing and RNA sequencing, RNA was extracted from PBMCs in TRIzol. The diagnosis of Graves' disease was made according to American Thyroid Association guidelines. Patients for the study were recruited at an endocrinology department in Xi'an, China. Each patient gave approximately 8.8 milliliters of peripheral blood, collected in an EDTA anticoagulant tube. Ficoll Paque Plus density gradient separation was used to isolate PBMCs, and no additional T cell sorting was done. An Agilent 2100 Bioanalyzer and agarose gel were used to check RNA quality, while a NanoDrop 2000 measured RNA concentration. This clonotype has a handful of counts. Which antigen it targets is not known. No much larger clone exists at a distance of one base, and base qualities are not known.

Sequences were derived from peripheral blood mononuclear cells (PBMCs), sampled when the disease was refractory, from a patient treated with antithyroid drugs. The chain couples TRBV9 to TRBJ1-2; confidence is insufficient to name the D gene. This sequence originates from a female donor with Graves disease. The nucleotide sequence is TGTGCCAGCAGCGTAGAGGCTAGAGCCTATGGCTACACCTTC. It translates as CASSVEARAYGYTF.